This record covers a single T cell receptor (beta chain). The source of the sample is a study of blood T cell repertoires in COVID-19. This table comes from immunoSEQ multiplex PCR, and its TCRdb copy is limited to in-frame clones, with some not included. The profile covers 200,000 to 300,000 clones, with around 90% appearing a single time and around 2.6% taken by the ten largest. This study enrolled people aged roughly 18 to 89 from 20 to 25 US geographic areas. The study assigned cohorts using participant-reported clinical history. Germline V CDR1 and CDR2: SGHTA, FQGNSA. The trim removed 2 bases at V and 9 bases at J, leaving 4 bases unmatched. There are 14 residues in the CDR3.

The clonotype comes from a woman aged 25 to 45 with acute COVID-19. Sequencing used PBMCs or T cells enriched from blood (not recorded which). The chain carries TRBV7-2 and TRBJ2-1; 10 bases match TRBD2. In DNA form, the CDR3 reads TGTGCCAGCAGCTTAAGCGGGGGGGCGGTTGAGCAGTTCTTC. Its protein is CASSLSGGAVEQFF. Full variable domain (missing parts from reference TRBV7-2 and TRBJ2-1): GAGVSQSPSNKVTEKGKDVELRCDPISGHTALYWYRQSLGQGLEFLIYFQGNSAPDKSGLPSDRFSAERTGGSVSTLTIQRTQQEDSAVYLCASSLSGGAVEQFFGPGTRLTVL.